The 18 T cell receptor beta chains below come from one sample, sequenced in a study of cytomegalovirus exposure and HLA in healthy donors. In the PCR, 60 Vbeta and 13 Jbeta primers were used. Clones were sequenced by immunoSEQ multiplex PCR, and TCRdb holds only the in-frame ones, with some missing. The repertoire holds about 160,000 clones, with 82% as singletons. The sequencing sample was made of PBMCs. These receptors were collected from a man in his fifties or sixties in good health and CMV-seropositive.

CDR3 DNA sequence: TGTGCCAGCAGGGTTACCGAGGGTACCGCTGAAGCTTTCTTT. It is translated as CASRVTEGTAEAFF. The V call is TRBV6-6, the J call TRBJ1-1; no reliable D call. CDR3 size: 14 residues. The V and J ends lost 6 bases and 6 bases respectively, with 17 bases between them. Germline CDR1 MNHNY, CDR2 SVGAGI (reference sequence).

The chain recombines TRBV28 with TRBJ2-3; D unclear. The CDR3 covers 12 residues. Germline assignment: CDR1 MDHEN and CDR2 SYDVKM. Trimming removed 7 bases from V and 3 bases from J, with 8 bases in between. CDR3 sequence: CASTRETDTQYF. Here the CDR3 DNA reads TGTGCCAGCACCCGCGAGACAGATACGCAGTATTTT.

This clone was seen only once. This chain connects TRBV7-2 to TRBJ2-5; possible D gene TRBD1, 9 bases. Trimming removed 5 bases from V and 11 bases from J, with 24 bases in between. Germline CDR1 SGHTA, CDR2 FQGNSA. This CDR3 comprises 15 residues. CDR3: CASSVDRGPAGEQYF. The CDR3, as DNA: TGTGCCAGCAGCGTGGACAGGGGTCCAGCGGGGGAGCAGTACTTC.

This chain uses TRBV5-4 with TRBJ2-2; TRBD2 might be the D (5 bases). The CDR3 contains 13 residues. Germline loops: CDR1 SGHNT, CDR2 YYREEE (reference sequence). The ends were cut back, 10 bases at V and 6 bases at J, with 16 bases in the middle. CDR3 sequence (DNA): TGTGCCGTATCGGCGGGTCGCTCCGGGGAGCTGTTTTTT. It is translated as CAVSAGRSGELFF.

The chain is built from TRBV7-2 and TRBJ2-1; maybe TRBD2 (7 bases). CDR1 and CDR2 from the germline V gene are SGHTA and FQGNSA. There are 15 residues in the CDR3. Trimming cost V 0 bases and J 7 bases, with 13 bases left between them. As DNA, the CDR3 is TGTGCCAGCAGCTTAGCGAGGGGGGGGTGGAATGAGCAGTTCTTC. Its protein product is CASSLARGGWNEQFF.

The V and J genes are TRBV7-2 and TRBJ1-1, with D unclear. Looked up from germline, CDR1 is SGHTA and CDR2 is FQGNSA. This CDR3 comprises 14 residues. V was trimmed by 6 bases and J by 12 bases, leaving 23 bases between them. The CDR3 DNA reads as TGTGCCAGCAGTAACTCGGATGTGGTGCCGGGGTCTTTCTTT. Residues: CASSNSDVVPGSFF.

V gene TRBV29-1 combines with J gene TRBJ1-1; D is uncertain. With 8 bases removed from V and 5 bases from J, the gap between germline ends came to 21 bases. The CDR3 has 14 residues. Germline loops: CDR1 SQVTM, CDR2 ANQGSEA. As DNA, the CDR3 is TGCAGCACCATAATTTACTCCCGATGGACTGAAGCTTTCTTT. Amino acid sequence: CSTIIYSRWTEAFF.

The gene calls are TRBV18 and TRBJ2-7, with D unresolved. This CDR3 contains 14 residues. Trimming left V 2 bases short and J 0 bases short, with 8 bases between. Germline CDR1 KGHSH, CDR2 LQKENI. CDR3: CASSPAGPSYEQYF. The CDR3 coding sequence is TGTGCCAGCTCACCAGCAGGTCCCTCCTACGAGCAGTACTTC.

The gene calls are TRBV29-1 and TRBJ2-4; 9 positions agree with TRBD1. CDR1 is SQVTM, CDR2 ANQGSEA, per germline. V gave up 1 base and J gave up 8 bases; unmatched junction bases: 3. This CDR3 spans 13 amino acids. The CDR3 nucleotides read TGCAGCGTTGAAGTGGACAGGGGTTACATTCAGTACTTC. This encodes CSVEVDRGYIQYF. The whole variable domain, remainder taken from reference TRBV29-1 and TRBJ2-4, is SAVISQKPSRDICQRGTSLTIQCQVDSQVTMMFWYRQQPGQSLTLIATANQGSEATYESGFVIDKFPISRPNLTFSTLTVSNMSPEDSSIYLCSVEVDRGYIQYFGAGTRLSVL.

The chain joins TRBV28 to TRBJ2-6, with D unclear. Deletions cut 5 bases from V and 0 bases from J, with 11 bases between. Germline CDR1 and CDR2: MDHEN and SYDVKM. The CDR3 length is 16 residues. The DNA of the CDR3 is TGTGCCAGCAGTCATGGAGAGAGCTCTGGGGCCAACGTCCTGACTTTC. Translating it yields CASSHGESSGANVLTF.

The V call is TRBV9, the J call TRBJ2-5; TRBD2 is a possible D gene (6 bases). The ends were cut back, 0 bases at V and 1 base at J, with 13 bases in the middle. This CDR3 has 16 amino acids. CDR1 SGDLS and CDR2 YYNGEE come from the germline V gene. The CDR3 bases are TGTGCCAGCAGCGTAGAGGGGAAAGCGGGCCAAGAGACCCAGTACTTC. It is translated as CASSVEGKAGQETQYF.

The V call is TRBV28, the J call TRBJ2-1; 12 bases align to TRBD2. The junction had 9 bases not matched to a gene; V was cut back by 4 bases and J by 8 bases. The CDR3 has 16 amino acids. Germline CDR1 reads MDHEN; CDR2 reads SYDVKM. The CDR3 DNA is TGTGCCAGCAGTTCTAGCGGGGGGGCCCGTTTCGATGAGCAGTTCTTC. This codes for CASSSSGGARFDEQFF.

CDR3 bases: TGTGCCAGCACACCAGTCAGGGGGAGCTCTGGAAACACCATATATTTT. It specifies CASTPVRGSSGNTIYF. This chain connects TRBV28 to TRBJ1-3, with 7 bases matching TRBD1. The CDR3 consists of 16 residues. Germline trimming cut 7 bases from V and 0 bases from J; bases unmatched to any gene: 9. From germline, CDR1 is MDHEN and CDR2 SYDVKM.

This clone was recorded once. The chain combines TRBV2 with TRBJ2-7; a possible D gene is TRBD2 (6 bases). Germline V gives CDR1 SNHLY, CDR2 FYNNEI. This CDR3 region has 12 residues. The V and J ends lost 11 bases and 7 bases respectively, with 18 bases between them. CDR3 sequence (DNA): TGTGCCGCAATGGGGTCGGCGGGAGAGCAGTACTTC. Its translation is CAAMGSAGEQYF.

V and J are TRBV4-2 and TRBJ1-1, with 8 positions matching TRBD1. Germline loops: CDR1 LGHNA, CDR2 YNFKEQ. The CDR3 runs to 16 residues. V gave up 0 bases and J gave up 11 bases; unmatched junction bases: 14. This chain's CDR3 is CASSQDSRGRRAGAFF. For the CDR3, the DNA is TGTGCCAGCAGCCAAGATTCCAGGGGGCGGAGGGCTGGGGCTTTCTTT.

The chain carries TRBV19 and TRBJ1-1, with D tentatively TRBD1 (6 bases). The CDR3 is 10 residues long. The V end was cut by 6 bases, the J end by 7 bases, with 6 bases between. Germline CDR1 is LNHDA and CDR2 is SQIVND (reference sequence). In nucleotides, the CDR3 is TGTGCCAGTAGGGACAGTGAAGCTTTCTTT. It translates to CASRDSEAFF.

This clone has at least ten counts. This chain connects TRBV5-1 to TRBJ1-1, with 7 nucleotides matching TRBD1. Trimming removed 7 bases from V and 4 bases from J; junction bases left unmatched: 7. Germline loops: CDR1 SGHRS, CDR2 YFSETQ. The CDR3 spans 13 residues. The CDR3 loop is CASRGQESTEAFF. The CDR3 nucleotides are TGCGCCAGCCGTGGACAGGAGTCCACTGAAGCTTTCTTT.

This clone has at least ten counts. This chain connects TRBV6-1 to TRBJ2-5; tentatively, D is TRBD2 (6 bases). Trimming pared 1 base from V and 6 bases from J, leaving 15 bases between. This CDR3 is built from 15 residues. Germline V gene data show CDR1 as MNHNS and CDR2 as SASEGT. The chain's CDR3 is CASSEVYRGRQTQYF. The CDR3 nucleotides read TGTGCCAGCAGTGAAGTTTATCGGGGGAGGCAGACCCAGTACTTC.